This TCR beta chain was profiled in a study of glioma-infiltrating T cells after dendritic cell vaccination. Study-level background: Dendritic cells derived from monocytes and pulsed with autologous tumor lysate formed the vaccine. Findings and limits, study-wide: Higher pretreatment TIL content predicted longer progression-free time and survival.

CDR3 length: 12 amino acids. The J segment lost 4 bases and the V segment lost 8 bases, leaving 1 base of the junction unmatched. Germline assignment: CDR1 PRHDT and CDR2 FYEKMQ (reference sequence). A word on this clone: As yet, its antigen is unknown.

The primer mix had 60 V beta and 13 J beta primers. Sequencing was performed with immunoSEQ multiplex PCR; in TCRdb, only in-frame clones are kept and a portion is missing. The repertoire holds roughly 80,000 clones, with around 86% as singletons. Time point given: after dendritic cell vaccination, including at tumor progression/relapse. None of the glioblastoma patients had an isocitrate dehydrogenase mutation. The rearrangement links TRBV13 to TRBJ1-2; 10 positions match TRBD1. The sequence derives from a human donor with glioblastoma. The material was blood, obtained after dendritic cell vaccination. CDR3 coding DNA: TGTGCCAGCGGACAGGGGGTCTATGGCTACACCTTC. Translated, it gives CASGQGVYGYTF.